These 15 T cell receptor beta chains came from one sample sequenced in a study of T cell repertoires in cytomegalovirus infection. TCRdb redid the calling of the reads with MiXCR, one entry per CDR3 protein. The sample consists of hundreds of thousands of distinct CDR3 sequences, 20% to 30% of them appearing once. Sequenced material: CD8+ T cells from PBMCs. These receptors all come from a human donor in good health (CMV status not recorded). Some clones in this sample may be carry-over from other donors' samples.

The CDR3 DNA sequence: TGTGCCAGCAGTTTAGGGGGGCTACCCACAGATACGCAGTATTTT. The encoded protein is CASSLGGLPTDTQYF. V usage is TRBV27 and J usage is TRBJ2-3; either TRBD1 or TRBD2 may supply D (6 bases each). The CDR3 covers 15 residues. The germline V and J ends were trimmed by 2 bases and 2 bases, with 11 bases remaining between them. Germline lookup yields CDR1 MNHEY and CDR2 SMNVEV (reference sequence).

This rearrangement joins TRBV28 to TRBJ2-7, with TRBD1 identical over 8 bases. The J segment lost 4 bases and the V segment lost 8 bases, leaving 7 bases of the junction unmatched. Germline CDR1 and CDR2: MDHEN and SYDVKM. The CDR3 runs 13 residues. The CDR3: CASGQGLTYEQYF. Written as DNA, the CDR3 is TGTGCCAGCGGACAGGGTTTAACGTACGAGCAGTACTTC.

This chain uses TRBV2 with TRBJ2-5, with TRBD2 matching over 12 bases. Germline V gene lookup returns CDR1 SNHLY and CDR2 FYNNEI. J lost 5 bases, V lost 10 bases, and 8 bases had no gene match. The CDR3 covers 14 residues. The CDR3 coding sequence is TGTGCCACACGGACTAGCGGGGTGGTGGAGACCCAGTACTTC. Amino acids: CATRTSGVVETQYF.

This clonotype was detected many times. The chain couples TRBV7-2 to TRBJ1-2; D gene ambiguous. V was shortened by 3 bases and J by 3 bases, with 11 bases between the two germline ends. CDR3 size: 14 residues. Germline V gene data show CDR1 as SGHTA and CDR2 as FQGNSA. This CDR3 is CASSFSRMDYGYTF. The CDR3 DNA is TGTGCCAGCAGCTTCAGCAGGATGGACTATGGCTACACCTTC.

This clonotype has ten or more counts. This CDR3 reads CASSLEQAGHNQPQHF. For the CDR3, the DNA is TGTGCCAGCAGCTTAGAACAGGCCGGTCATAATCAGCCCCAGCATTTT. This sequence joins TRBV7-2 and TRBJ1-5; a possible D gene is TRBD1 (5 bases). The germline V gene has CDR1 SGHTA and CDR2 FQGNSA. This CDR3 comprises 16 residues. V lost 1 base, J lost 4 bases, and 14 bases lay in between.

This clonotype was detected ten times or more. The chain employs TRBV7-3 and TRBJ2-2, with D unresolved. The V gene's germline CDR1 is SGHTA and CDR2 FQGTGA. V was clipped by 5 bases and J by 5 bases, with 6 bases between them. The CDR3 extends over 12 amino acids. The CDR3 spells CASSGPTGELFF. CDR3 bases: TGTGCCAGCAGCGGGCCGACCGGGGAGCTGTTTTTT. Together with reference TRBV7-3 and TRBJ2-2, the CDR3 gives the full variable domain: GAGVSQTPSNKVTEKGKYVELRCDPISGHTALYWYRQSLGQGPEFLIYFQGTGAADDSGLPNDRFFAVRPEGSVSTLKIQRTERGDSAVYLCASSGPTGELFFGEGSRLTVL.

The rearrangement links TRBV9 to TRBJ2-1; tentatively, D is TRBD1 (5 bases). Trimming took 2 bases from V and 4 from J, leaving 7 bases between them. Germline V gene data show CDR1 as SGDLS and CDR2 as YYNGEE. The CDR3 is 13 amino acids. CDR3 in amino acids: CASSVKGYNEQFF. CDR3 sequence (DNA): TGTGCCAGCAGCGTGAAGGGGTACAATGAGCAGTTCTTC.

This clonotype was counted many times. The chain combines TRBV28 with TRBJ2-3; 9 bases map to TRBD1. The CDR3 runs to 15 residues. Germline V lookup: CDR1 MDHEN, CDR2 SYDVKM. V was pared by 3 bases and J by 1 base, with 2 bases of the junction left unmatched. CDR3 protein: CASSFGTGRTDTQYF. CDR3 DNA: TGTGCCAGCAGTTTTGGGACAGGGCGCACAGATACGCAGTATTTT.

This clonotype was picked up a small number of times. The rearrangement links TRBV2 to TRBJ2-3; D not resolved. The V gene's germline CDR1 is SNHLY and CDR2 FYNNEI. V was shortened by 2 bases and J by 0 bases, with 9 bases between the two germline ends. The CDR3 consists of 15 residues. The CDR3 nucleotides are TGTGCCAGCAGTGAATGGGCATCCAGCACAGATACGCAGTATTTT. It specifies CASSEWASSTDTQYF.

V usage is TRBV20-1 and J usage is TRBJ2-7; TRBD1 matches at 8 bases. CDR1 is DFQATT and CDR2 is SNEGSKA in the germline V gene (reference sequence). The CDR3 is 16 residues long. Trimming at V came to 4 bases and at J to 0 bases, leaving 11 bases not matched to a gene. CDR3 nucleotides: TGCAGTGCTACCTCAATGACAGGGGCGAGCTCCTACGAGCAGTACTTC. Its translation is CSATSMTGASSYEQYF.

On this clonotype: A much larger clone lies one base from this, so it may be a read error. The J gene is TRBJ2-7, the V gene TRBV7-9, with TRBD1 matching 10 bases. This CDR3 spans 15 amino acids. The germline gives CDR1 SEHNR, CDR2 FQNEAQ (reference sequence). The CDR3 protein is CANSLWDRGPYEQYF. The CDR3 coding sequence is TGTGCCAACAGCTTATGGGACAGGGGCCCCTACGAGCAGTACTTC.

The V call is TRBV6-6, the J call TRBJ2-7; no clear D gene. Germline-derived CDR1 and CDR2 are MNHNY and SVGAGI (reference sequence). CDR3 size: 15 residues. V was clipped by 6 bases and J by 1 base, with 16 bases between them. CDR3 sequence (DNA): TGTGCCAGCAGCCCCGTGGGAATAGGGTCCTACGAGCAGTACGTC. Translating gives CASSPVGIGSYEQYV.

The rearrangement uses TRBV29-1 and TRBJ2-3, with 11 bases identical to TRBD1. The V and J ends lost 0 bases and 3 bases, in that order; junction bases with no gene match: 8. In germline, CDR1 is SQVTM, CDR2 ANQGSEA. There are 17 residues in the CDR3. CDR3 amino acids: CSVEDGLGTGGTDTQYF. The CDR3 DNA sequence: TGCAGCGTTGAAGATGGGCTTGGGACAGGGGGAACAGATACGCAGTATTTT.

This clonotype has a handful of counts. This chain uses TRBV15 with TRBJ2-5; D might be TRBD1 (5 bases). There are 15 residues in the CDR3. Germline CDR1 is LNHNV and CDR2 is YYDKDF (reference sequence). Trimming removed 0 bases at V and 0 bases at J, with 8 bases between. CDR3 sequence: CATSRDAGYQETQYF. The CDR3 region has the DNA TGTGCCACCAGCAGAGATGCAGGGTACCAAGAGACCCAGTACTTC.

This chain's CDR3 is CASSSPGTGVTYEQYV. The CDR3 nucleotides are TGTGCCAGCAGTTCCCCCGGGACAGGGGTAACCTACGAGCAGTACGTC. The chain carries TRBV28 and TRBJ2-7; 10 bases line up with TRBD1. The CDR3 consists of 16 residues. Germline CDR1 reads MDHEN; CDR2 reads SYDVKM. The trim removed 4 bases at V and 2 bases at J, leaving 8 bases unmatched.